This TCR beta chain was observed in a study of blood T cell repertoires in COVID-19. Study-level background: There were acute and convalescent COVID-19 samples, and they came from the United States, Italy and Spain. Sources were T cells, B-cell-depleted T cells, or PBMCs; the material itself was cDNA or gDNA.

V was pared by 6 bases and J by 7 bases, with 20 bases of the junction left unmatched. Germline lookup yields CDR1 MNHNS and CDR2 SASEGT. The CDR3 length is 17 residues. This clone has more than one count but fewer than ten. In the study's own analysis: Scientists estimated how many nucleated cells there were by amplifying reference gene primers. Data came from immunoSEQ multiplex PCR; TCRdb stores just in-frame clones and leaves some out. V, J and clone size are those of that table, while D and trimming were read from the DNA. The sample yields under 200,000 clones, roughly 78% seen once. This TCR was recovered from a man aged 65-85 years with active or convalescent COVID-19. Sequences were obtained from peripheral blood. The V call is TRBV6-1, the J call TRBJ1-2; TRBD1 aligns across 7 bases. The CDR3 DNA sequence: TGTGCCAGCAGCGAAAACACTCGGACAGGAAGTATCCGTGGCTACACCTTC. Amino acid sequence: CASSENTRTGSIRGYTF.